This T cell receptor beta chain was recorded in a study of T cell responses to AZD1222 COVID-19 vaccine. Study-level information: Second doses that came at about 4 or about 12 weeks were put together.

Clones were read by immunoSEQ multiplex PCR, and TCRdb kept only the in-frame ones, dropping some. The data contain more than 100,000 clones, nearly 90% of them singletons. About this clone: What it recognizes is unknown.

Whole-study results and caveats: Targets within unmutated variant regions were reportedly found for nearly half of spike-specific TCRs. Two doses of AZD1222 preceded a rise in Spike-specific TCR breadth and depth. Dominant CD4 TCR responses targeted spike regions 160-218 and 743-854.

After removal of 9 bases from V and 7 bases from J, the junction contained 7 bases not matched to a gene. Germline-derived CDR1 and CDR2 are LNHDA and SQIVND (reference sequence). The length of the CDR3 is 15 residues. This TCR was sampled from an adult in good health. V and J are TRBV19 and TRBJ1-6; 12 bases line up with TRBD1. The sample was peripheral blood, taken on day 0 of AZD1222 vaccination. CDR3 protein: CASSTGTGGNSPLHF. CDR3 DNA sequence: TGTGCCAGCTCGACTGGGACAGGGGGCAATTCACCCCTCCACTTT.